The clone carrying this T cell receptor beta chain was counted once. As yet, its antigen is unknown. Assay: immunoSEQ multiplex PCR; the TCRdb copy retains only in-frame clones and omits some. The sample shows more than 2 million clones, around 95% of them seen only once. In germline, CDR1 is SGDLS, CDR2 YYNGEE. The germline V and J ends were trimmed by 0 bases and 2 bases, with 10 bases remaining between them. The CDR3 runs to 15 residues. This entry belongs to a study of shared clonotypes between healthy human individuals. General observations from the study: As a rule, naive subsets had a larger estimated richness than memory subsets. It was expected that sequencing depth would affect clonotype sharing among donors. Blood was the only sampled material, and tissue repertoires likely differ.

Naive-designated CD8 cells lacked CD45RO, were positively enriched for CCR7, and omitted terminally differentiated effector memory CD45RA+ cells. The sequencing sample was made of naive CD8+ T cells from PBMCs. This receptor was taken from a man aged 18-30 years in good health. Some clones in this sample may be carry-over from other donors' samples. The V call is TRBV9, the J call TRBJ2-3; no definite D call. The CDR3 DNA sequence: TGTGCCAGCAGCGTAGGAACTACACACACAGATACGCAGTATTTT. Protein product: CASSVGTTHTDTQYF.